The rows below give T cell receptor beta chains drawn from one sample of a study of sequential checkpoint blockade in melanoma. TCRdb's table, derived via immunoSEQ multiplex PCR, lists solely in-frame clones and lacks some. The sample has some 6,000 clones, 53% seen once; the top ten hold less than 55%. Source: CD8+ T cells sorted from blood (inferred from file names), taken from a patient given nivolumab and ipilimumab in sequence. The receptor set was obtained from a human donor with melanoma. CDR3s include the opening cysteine and the closing phenylalanine or tryptophan. D genes are given only for firm matches. Clone size is stated in some rows and not others, as once, few, many or a class when expanded.

abundance: .
j_gene: TRBJ1-2
v_gene: TRBV9
d_gene: .
CDR3aa: CASNFANYGYTF
CDR3nt: TGTGCCAGCAACTTCGCTAACTATGGCTACACCTTC

abundance: .
j_gene: TRBJ2-3
v_gene: TRBV4-3
d_gene: .
CDR3aa: CASSQELVRYTDTQYF
CDR3nt: TGCGCCAGCAGCCAAGAACTGGTCAGGTACACAGATACGCAGTATTTT

abundance: .
j_gene: TRBJ1-2
v_gene: TRBV7-9
d_gene: .
CDR3aa: CASSPQDYGYTF
CDR3nt: TGTGCCAGCAGCCCACAGGACTATGGCTACACCTTC

abundance: .
j_gene: TRBJ2-2
v_gene: TRBV5-6
d_gene: TRBD2
CDR3aa: CASSLGLAGTGELFF
CDR3nt: TGTGCCAGCAGCTTGGGACTAGCGGGGACCGGGGAGCTGTTTTTT

abundance: .
j_gene: TRBJ2-7
v_gene: TRBV4-2
d_gene: .
CDR3aa: CASSQDRGQGGDEQYF
CDR3nt: TGTGCCAGCAGCCAAGATCGAGGTCAGGGCGGCGACGAGCAGTACTTC

abundance: .
j_gene: TRBJ2-7
v_gene: TRBV7-8
d_gene: TRBD2
CDR3aa: CASSPQRGGYEQYF
CDR3nt: TGTGCCAGCAGCCCCCAACGCGGGGGCTACGAGCAGTACTTC

abundance: .
j_gene: TRBJ2-2
v_gene: TRBV23-1
d_gene: TRBD1
CDR3aa: CASSPDRAHTGELFF
CDR3nt: TGCGCCAGCAGCCCGGACAGGGCCCACACCGGGGAGCTGTTTTTT

abundance: .
j_gene: TRBJ2-3
v_gene: TRBV7-9
d_gene: TRBD2
CDR3aa: CASRPKISGMPDTQYF
CDR3nt: TGTGCCAGCAGACCGAAAATCAGCGGGATGCCAGATACGCAGTATTTT

abundance: .
j_gene: TRBJ2-2
v_gene: TRBV27
d_gene: .
CDR3aa: CASSLGSAAGELFF
CDR3nt: TGTGCCAGCAGTCTAGGTTCGGCGGCCGGGGAGCTGTTTTTT

abundance: medium-sized
j_gene: TRBJ2-7
v_gene: TRBV5-1
d_gene: .
CDR3aa: CATSPEGVPVDEQYF
CDR3nt: TGCGCCACCTCACCCGAGGGGGTGCCGGTGGACGAGCAGTACTTC

abundance: .
j_gene: TRBJ2-7
v_gene: TRBV7-7
d_gene: TRBD2
CDR3aa: CASSLTPGLAYEQYF
CDR3nt: TGTGCCAGCAGCTTAACCCCGGGACTAGCGTACGAGCAGTACTTC

abundance: .
j_gene: TRBJ1-2
v_gene: TRBV7-2
d_gene: TRBD1
CDR3aa: CASSPRQGWTYGYTF
CDR3nt: TGTGCCAGCAGCCCTCGACAGGGGTGGACCTATGGCTACACCTTC

abundance: .
j_gene: TRBJ2-1
v_gene: TRBV6-6
d_gene: TRBD1
CDR3aa: CASSLTGGSNEQFF
CDR3nt: TGTGCCAGCAGTTTAACAGGGGGGTCGAATGAGCAGTTCTTC

abundance: .
j_gene: TRBJ1-2
v_gene: TRBV10-3
d_gene: .
CDR3aa: CAIKGGTYGYTF
CDR3nt: TGTGCCATCAAAGGAGGTACTTATGGCTACACCTTC

abundance: .
j_gene: TRBJ2-1
v_gene: TRBV7-9
d_gene: TRBD2
CDR3aa: CASSLDLAGDEQFF
CDR3nt: TGTGCCAGCAGCCTAGATCTAGCGGGAGATGAGCAGTTCTTC

abundance: .
j_gene: TRBJ1-6
v_gene: TRBV11-1
d_gene: TRBD1
CDR3aa: CASSRTGNNSPLHF
CDR3nt: TGTGCCAGCAGTCGGACAGGGAATAATTCACCCCTCCACTTT

abundance: .
j_gene: TRBJ2-5
v_gene: TRBV9
d_gene: TRBD2
CDR3aa: CASSDPGTTQETQYF
CDR3nt: TGTGCCAGCAGCGACCCCGGGACTACCCAAGAGACCCAGTACTTC